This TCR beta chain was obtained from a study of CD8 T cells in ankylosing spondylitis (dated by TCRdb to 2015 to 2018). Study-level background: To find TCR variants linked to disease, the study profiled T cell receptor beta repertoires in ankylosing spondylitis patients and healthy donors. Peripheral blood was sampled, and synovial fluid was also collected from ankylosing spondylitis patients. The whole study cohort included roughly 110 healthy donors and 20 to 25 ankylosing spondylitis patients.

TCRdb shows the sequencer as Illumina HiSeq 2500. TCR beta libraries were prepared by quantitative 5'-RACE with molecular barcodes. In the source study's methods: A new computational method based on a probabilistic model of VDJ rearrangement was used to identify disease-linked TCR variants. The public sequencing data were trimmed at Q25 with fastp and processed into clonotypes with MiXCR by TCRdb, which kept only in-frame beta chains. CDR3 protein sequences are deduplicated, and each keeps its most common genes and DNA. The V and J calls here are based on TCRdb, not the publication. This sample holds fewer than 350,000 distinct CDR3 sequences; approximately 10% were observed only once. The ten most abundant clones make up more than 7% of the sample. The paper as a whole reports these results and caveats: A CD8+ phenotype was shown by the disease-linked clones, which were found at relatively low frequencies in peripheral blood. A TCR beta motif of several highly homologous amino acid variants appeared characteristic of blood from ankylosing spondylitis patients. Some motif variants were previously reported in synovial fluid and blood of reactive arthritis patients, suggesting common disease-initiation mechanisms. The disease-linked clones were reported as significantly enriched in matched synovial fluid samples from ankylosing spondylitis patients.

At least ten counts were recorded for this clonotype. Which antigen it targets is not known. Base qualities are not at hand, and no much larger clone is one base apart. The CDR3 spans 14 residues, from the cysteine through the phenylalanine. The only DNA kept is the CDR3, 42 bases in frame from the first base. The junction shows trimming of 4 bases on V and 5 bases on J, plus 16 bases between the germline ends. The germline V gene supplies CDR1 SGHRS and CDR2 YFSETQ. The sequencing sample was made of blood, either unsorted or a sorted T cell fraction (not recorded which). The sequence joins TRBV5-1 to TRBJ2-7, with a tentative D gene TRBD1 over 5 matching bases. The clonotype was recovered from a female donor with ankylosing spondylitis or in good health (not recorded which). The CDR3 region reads CASSPWAGNHEQYF. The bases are TGCGCCAGCAGCCCCTGGGCAGGGAACCACGAGCAGTACTTC.